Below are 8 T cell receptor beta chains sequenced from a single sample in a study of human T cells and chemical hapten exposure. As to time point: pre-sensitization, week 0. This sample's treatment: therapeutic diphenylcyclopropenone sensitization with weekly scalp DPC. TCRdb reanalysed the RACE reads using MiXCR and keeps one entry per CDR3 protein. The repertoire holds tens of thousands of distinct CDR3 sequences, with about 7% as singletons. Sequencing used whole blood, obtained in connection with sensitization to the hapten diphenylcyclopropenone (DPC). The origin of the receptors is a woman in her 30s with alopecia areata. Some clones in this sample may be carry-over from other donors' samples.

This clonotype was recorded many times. CDR3 nucleotide sequence: TGCAGTGCTATGGACTGGAACACTGAAGCTTTCTTT. This gives the protein CSAMDWNTEAFF. This chain uses TRBV20-1 with TRBJ1-1; D remains unclear. The germline V gene has CDR1 DFQATT and CDR2 SNEGSKA (reference sequence). V gave up 4 bases and J gave up 1 base, with 7 bases separating them. This CDR3 is 12 amino acids long.

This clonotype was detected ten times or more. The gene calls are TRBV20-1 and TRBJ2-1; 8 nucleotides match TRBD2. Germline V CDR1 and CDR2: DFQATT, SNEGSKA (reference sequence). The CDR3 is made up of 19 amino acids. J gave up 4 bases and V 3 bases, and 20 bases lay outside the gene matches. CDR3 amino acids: CSARGTGSEPSGPYNEQFF. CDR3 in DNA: TGCAGTGCTAGGGGCACTGGGTCCGAACCTAGCGGGCCATACAATGAGCAGTTCTTC.

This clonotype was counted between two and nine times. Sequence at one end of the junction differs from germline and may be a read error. The CDR3, as DNA: TGTGCCAGCAGTGTAACCGGGACACCCACTAACTATGGCGACACCTTC. Amino acids: CASSVTGTPTNYGDTF. This chain links TRBV6-1 with TRBJ1-2; possibly TRBD1 for D (6 bases). The germline V gene has CDR1 MNHNS and CDR2 SASEGT. CDR3 length: 16 residues.

CDR3 sequence reads: CASSPRMTGYEQYF. The CDR3 DNA sequence: TGTGCCAGTAGTCCCAGGATGACCGGCTACGAGCAGTACTTC. The J gene is TRBJ2-7, the V gene TRBV19, with D unclear. V lost 5 bases and J lost 3, with 14 bases in between. Per the germline V gene, CDR1 is LNHDA and CDR2 is SQIVND (reference sequence). This CDR3 has 14 residues.

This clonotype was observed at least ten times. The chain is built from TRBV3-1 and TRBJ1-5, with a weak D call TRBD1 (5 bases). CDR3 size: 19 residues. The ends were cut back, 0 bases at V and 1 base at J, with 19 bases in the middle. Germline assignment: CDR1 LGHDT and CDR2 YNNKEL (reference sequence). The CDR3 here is CASSQDETTVTASNQPQHF. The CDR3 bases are TGTGCCAGCAGCCAAGATGAAACAACGGTGACAGCCAGCAATCAGCCCCAGCATTTT.

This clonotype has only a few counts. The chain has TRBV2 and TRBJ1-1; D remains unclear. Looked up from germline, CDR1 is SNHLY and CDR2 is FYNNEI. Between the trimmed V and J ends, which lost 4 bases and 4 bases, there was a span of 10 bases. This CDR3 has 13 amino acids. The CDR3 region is CASSVSGPTEAFF. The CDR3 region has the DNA TGTGCCAGCAGTGTATCTGGTCCCACTGAAGCTTTCTTT. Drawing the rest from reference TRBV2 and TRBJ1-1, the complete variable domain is EPEVTQTPSHQVTQMGQEVILRCVPISNHLYFYWYRQILGQKVEFLVSFYNNEISEKSEIFDDQFSVERPDGSNFTLKIRSTKLEDSAMYFCASSVSGPTEAFFGQGTRLTVV.

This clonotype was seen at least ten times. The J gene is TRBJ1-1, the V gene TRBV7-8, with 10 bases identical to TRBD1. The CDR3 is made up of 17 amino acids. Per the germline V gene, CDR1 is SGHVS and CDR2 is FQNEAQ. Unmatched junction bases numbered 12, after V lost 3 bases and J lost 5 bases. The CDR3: CASSLPRQGAEKTEAFF. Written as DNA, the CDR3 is TGTGCCAGCAGCTTGCCCCGACAGGGGGCCGAGAAAACTGAAGCTTTCTTT.

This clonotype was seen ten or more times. The CDR3 DNA sequence: TGTGCCAGCAATCCAGGGGGGTTTGGCTACACCTTC. Its translation: CASNPGGFGYTF. The gene calls are TRBV6-5 and TRBJ1-2; 7 bases are shared with TRBD1. The CDR3 sequence is 12 residues long. The ends lost 7 bases at V and 7 bases at J; junction bases unmatched: 6. Germline V lookup: CDR1 MNHEY, CDR2 SVGAGI.